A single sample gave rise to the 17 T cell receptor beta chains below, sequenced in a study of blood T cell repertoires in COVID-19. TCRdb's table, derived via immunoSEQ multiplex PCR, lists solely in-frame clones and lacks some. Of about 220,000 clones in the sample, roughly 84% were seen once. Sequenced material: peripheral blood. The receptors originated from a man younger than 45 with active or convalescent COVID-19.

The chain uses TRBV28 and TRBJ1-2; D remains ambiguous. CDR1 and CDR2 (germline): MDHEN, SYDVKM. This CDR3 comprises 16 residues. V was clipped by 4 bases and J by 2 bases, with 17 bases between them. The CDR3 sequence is CASSSGAGLFNYGYTF. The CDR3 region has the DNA TGTGCCAGCAGTTCCGGCGCGGGCCTCTTCAACTATGGCTACACCTTC.

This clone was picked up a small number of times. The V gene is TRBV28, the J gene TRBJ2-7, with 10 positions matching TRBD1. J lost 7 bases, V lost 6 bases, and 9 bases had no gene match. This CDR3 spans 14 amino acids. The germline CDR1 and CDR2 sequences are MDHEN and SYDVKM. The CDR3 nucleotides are TGTGCCAGCAGCCTGGACAGGGGGGTCGCGGAGCAGTACTTC. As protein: CASSLDRGVAEQYF. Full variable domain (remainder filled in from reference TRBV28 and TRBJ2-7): DVKVTQSSRYLVKRTGEKVFLECVQDMDHENMFWYRQDPGLGLRLIYFSYDVKMKEKGDIPEGYSVSREKKERFSLILESASTNQTSMYLCASSLDRGVAEQYFGPGTRLTVT.

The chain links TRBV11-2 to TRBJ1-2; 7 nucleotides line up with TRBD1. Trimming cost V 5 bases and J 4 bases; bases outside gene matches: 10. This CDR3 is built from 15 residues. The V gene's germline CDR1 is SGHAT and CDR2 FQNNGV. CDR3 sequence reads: CASSHRQGQVYGYTF. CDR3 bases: TGTGCCAGCAGCCACCGACAGGGCCAGGTCTATGGCTACACCTTC.

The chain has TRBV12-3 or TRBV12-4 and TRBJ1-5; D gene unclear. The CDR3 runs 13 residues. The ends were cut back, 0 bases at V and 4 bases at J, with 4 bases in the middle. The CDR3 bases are TGTGCCAGCAGTTTAGCCATGAATCAGCCCCAGCATTTT. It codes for CASSLAMNQPQHF.

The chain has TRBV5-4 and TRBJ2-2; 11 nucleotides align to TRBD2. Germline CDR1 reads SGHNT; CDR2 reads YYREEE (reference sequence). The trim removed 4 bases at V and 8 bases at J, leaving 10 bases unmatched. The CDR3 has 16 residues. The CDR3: CASSPHSGGATGELFF. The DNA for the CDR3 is TGTGCCAGCAGCCCTCATAGCGGGGGGGCAACAGGGGAGCTGTTTTTT.

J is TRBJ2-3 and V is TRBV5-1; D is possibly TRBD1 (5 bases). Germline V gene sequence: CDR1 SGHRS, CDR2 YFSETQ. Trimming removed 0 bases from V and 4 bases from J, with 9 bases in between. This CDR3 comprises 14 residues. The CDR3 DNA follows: TGCGCCAGCAGCTTGGTAGGGGCGGCAGATACGCAGTATTTT. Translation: CASSLVGAADTQYF.

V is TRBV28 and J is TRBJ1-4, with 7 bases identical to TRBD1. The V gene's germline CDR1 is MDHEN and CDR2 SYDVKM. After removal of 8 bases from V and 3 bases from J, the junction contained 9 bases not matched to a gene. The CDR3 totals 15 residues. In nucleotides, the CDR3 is TGTGCCAGCCTCAGAATCGGGACAGCTAATGAAAAACTGTTTTTT. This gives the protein CASLRIGTANEKLFF.

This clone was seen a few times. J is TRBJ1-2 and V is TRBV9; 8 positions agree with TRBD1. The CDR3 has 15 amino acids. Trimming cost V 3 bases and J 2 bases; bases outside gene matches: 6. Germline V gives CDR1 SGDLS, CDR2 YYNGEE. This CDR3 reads CASSASRGPNYGYTF. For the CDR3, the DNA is TGTGCCAGCAGCGCGTCCAGGGGGCCGAACTATGGCTACACCTTC.

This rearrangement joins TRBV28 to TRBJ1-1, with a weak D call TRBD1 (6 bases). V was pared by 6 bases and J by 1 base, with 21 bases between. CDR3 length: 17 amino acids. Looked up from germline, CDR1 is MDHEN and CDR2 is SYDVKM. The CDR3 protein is CASSLSIQQGANTEAFF. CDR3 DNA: TGTGCCAGCAGCTTGTCGATTCAACAGGGTGCGAACACTGAAGCTTTCTTT.

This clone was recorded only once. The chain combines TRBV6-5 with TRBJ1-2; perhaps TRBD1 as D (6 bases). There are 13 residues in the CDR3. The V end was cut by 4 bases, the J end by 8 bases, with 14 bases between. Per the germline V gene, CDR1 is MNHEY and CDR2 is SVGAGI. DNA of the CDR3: TGTGCCAGCAGTTTCGGACAGACTTGGGGCTACACCTTC. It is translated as CASSFGQTWGYTF.

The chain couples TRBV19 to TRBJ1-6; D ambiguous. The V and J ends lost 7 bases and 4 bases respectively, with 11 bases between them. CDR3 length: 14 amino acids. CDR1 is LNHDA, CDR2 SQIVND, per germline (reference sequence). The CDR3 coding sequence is TGTGCCAGTACTTTTTCCTCTTATAATTCACCCCTCCACTTT. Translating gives CASTFSSYNSPLHF. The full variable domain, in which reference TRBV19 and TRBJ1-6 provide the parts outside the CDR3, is DGGITQSPKYLFRKEGQNVTLSCEQNLNHDAMYWYRQDPGQGLRLIYYSQIVNDFQKGDIAEGYSVSREKKESFPLTVTSAQKNPTAFYLCASTFSSYNSPLHFGNGTRLTVT.

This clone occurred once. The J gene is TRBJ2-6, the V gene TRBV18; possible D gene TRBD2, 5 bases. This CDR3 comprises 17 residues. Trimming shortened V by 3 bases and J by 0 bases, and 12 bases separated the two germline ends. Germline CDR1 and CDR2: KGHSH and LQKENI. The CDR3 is CASSPRVTSSGANVLTF. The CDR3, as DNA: TGTGCCAGCTCACCGCGGGTCACTAGCTCTGGGGCCAACGTCCTGACTTTC.

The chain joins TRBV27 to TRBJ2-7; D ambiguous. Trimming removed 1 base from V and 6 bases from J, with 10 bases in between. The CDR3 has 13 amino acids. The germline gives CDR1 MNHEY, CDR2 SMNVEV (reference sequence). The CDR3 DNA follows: TGTGCCAGCAGTTTATACAGCCCCAGCGAGCAGTACTTC. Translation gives CASSLYSPSEQYF.

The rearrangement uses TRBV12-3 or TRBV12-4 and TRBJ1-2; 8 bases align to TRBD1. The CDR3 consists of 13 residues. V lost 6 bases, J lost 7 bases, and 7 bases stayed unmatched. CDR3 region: CASRSQGARGYTF. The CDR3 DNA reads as TGTGCCAGCAGGTCTCAGGGGGCACGTGGCTACACCTTC.

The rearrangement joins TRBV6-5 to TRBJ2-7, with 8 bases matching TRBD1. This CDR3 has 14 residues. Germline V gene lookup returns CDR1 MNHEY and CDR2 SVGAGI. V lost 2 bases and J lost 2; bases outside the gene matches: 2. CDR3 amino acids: CASSYARGPYEQYF. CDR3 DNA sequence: TGTGCCAGCAGTTACGCCAGGGGGCCCTACGAGCAGTACTTC.

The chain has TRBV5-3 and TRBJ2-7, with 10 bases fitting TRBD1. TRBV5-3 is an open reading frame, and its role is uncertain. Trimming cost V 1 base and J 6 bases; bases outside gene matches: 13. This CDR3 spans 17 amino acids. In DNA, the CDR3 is TGTGCCAGAAGCTTGAGAGTAAGAGACAGGGGGCTCGGCGAGCAGTACTTC. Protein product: CARSLRVRDRGLGEQYF.

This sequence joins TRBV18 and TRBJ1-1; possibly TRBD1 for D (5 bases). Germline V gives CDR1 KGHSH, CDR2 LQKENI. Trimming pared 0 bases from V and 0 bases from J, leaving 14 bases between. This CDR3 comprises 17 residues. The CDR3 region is CASSPPSREALNTEAFF. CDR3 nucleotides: TGTGCCAGCTCACCACCCTCCAGGGAGGCGCTGAACACTGAAGCTTTCTTT.